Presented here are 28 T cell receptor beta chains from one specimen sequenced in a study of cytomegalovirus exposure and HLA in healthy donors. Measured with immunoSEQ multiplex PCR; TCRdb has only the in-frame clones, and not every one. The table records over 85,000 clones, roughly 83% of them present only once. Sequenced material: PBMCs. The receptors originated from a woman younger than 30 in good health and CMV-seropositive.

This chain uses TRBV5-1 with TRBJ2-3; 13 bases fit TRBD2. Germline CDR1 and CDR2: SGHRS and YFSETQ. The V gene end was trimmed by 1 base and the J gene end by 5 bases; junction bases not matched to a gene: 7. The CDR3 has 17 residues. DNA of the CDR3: TGCGCCAGCAGCTTGACACTAGCGGGGGGGCTGGGAGATACGCAGTATTTT. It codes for CASSLTLAGGLGDTQYF.

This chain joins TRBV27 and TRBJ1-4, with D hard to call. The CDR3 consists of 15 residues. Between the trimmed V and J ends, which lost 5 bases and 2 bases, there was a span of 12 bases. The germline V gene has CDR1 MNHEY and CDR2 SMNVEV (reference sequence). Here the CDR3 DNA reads TGTGCCAGCAGTCCGCGGGTGTATACTAATGAAAAACTGTTTTTT. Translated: CASSPRVYTNEKLFF. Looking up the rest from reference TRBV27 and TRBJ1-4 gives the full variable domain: EAQVTQNPRYLITVTGKKLTVTCSQNMNHEYMSWYRQDPGLGLRQIYYSMNVEVTDKGDVPEGYKVSRKEKRNFPLILESPSPNQTSLYFCASSPRVYTNEKLFFGSGTQLSVL.

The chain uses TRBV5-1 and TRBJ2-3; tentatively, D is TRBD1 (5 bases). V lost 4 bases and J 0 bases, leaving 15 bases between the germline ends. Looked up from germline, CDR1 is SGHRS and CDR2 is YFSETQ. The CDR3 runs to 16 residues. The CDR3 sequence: CASSPLVQESTDTQYF. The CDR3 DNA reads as TGCGCCAGCAGCCCCCTAGTACAGGAGAGCACAGATACGCAGTATTTT.

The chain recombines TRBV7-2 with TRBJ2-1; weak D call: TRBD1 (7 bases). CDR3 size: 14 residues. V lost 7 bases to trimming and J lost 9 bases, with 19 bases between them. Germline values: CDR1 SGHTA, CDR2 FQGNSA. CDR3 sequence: CASTINLQGGEQFF. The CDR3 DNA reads TGTGCCAGCACAATTAACCTCCAGGGGGGTGAGCAGTTCTTC.

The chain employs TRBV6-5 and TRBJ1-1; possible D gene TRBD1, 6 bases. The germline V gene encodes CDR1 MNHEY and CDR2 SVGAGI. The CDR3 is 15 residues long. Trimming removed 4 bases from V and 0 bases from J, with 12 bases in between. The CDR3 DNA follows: TGTGCCAGCAGTTCACAGGGTGCCATGAACACTGAAGCTTTCTTT. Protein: CASSSQGAMNTEAFF.

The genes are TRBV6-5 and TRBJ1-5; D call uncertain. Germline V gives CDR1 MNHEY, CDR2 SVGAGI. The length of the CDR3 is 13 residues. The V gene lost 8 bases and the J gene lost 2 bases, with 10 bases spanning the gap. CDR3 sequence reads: CASQPWRNQPQHF. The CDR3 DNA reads TGTGCCAGCCAACCCTGGCGCAATCAGCCCCAGCATTTT.

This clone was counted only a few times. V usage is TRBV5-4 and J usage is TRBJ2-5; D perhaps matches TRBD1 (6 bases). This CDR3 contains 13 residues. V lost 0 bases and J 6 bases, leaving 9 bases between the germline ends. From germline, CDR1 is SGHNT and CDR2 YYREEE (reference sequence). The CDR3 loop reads CASSLAGVKTQYF. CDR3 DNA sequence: TGTGCCAGCAGCTTGGCAGGGGTCAAGACCCAGTACTTC.

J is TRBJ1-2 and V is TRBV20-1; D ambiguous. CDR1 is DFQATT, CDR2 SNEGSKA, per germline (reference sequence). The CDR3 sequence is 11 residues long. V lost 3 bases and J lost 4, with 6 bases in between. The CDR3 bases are TGCAGTGCTAGGGCCAGCTATGGCTACACCTTC. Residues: CSARASYGYTF.

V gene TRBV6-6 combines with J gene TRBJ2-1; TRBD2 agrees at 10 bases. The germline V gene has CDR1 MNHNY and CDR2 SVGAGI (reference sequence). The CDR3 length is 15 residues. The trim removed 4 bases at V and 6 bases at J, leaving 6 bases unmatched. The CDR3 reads CASSWIAGGTNEQFF. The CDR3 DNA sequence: TGTGCCAGCAGTTGGATAGCGGGGGGAACCAATGAGCAGTTCTTC.

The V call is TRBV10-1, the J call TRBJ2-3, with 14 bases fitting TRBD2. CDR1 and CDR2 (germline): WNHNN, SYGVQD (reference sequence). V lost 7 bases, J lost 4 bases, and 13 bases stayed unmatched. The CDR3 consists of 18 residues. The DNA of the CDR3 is TGCGCCAGCATCAAGGGACTAGCGGGGGCCCGGGTCCCAGATACGCAGTATTTT. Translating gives CASIKGLAGARVPDTQYF.

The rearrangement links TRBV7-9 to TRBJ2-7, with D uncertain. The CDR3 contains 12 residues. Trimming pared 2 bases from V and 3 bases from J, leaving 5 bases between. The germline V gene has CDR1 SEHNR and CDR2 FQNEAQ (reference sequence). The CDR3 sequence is CASSLNNYEQYF. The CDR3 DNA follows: TGTGCCAGCAGCTTAAACAACTACGAGCAGTACTTC.

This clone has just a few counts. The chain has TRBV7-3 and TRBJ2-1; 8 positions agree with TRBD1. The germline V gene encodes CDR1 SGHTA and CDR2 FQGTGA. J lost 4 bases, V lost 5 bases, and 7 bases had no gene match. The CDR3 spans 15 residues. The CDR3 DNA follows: TGTGCCAGCAGCCTGGACAGGGCGCCGTACAATGAGCAGTTCTTC. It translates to CASSLDRAPYNEQFF.

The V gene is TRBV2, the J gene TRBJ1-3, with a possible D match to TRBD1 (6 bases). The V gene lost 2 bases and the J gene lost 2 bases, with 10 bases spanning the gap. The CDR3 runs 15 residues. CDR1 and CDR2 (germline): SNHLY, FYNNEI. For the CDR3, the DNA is TGTGCCAGCAGTGAATTACAGGGAACTGGAAACACCATATATTTT. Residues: CASSELQGTGNTIYF.

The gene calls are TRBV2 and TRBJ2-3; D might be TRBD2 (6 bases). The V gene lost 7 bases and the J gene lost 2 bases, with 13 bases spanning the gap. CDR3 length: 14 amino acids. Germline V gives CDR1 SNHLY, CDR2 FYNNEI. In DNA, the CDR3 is TGTGCCAGCAATGTGGGGGGAGTCACAGATACGCAGTATTTT. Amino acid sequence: CASNVGGVTDTQYF.

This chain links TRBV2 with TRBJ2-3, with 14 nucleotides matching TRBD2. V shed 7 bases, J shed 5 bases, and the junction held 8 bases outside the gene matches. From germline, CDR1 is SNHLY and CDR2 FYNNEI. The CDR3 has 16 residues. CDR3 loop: CASTGRGTSGGDTQYF. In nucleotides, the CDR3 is TGTGCCAGCACGGGACGAGGGACTAGCGGGGGAGATACGCAGTATTTT.

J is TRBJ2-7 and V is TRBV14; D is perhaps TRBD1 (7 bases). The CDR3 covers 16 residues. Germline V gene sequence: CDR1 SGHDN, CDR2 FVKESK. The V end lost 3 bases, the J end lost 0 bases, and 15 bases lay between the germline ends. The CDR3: CASSHFGGQTSYEQYF. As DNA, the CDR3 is TGTGCCAGCAGCCATTTCGGGGGACAGACCTCCTACGAGCAGTACTTC. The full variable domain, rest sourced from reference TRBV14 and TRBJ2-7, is EAGVTQFPSHSVIEKGQTVTLRCDPISGHDNLYWYRRVMGKEIKFLLHFVKESKQDESGMPNNRFLAERTGGTYSTLKVQPAELEDSGVYFCASSHFGGQTSYEQYFGPGTRLTVT.

Written as DNA, the CDR3 is TGTGCCAGCAGCGTAGAGGACCACGGGAGAAACATTCAGTACTTC. Protein: CASSVEDHGRNIQYF. The chain combines TRBV9 with TRBJ2-4; possible D gene TRBD2, 6 bases. The germline CDR1 and CDR2 sequences are SGDLS and YYNGEE. This CDR3 spans 15 amino acids. Trimming cost V 0 bases and J 6 bases, with 13 bases left between them.

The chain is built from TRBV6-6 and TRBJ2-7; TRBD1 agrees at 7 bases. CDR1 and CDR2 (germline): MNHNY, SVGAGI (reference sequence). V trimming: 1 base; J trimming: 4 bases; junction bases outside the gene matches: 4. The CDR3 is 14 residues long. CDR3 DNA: TGTGCCAGCAGTTACTTCCAGGGACAGTACGAGCAGTACTTC. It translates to CASSYFQGQYEQYF.

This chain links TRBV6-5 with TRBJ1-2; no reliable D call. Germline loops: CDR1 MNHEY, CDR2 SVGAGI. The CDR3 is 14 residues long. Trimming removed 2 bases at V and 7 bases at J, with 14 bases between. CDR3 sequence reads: CASSYPGVKGGYTF. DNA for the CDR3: TGTGCCAGCAGTTACCCCGGGGTTAAAGGTGGCTACACCTTC.

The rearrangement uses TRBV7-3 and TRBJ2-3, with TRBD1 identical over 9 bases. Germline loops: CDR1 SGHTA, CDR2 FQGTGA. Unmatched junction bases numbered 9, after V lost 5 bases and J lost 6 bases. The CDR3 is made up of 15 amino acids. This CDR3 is CASSVGQGGSDTQYF. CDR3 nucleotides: TGTGCCAGCAGCGTGGGACAGGGTGGGTCGGATACGCAGTATTTT.

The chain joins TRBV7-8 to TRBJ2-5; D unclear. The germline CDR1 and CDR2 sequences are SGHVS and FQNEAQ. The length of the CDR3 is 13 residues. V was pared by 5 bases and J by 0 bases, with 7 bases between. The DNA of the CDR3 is TGTGCCAGCAGCAGCCGGGACCAAGAGACCCAGTACTTC. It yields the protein CASSSRDQETQYF.

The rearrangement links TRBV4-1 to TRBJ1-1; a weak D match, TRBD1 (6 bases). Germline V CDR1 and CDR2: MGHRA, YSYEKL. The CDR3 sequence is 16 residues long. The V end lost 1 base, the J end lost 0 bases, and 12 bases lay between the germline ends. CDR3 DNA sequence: TGCGCCAGCAGCCAAGCCGGACAGTCGATGAACACTGAAGCTTTCTTT. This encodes CASSQAGQSMNTEAFF.

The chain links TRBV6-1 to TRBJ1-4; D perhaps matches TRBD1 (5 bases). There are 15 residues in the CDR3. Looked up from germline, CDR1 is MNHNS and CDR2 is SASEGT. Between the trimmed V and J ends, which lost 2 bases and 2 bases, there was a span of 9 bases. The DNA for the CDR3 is TGTGCCAGCAGTGAATCGTCAGGGACTAATGAAAAACTGTTTTTT. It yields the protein CASSESSGTNEKLFF.

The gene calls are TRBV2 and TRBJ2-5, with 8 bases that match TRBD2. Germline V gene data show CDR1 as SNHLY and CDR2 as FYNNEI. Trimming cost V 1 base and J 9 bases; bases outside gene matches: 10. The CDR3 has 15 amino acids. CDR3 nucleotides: TGTGCCAGCAGTGAAGGGTTTACAGGGACTAGGGCCCAGTACTTC. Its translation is CASSEGFTGTRAQYF.

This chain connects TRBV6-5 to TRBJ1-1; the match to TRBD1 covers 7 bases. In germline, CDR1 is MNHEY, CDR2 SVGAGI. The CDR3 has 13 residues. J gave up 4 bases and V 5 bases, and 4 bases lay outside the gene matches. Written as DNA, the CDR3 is TGTGCCAGCAGTCAGGGGGTGAGCACTGAAGCTTTCTTT. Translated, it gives CASSQGVSTEAFF.

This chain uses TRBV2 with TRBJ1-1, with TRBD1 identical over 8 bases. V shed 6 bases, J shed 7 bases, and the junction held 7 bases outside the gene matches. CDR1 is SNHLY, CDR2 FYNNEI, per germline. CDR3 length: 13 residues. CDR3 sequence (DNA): TGTGCCAGCAGCGCGGACAGGGATGGTGAAGCTTTCTTT. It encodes CASSADRDGEAFF.

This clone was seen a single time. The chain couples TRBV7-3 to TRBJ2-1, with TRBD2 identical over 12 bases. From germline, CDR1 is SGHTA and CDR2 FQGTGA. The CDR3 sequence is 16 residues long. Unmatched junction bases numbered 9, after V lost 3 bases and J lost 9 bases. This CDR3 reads CASSLVLAGGLGEQFF. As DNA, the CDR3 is TGTGCCAGCAGCTTGGTTCTAGCGGGGGGGCTGGGTGAGCAGTTCTTC.

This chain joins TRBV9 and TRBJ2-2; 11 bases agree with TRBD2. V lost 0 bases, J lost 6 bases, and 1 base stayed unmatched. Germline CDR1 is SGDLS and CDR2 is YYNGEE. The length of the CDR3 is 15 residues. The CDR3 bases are TGTGCCAGCAGCGTAGGACTAGCGGGGCCCGGGGAGCTGTTTTTT. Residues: CASSVGLAGPGELFF.